The 14 T cell receptor beta chains presented below share a single source sample, sequenced in a study of CD8 T cells in Susac syndrome. Random hexamers were used to reverse transcribe the RNA input (roughly 0.5 to 1 ug). TCRdb independently ran MiXCR on the immunoSEQ multiplex PCR reads; one entry per CDR3 protein. The repertoire holds about 210,000 distinct CDR3 sequences, with roughly 93% as singletons. Sample: CD4+ T cells from PBMCs. These TCRs come from a human donor with Susac syndrome.

The chain recombines TRBV12-3 or TRBV12-4 with TRBJ1-1; 12 bases agree with TRBD1. CDR3 length: 18 amino acids. V lost 5 bases, J lost 1 base, and 11 bases stayed unmatched. CDR3 DNA: TGTGCCAGCAGTACCGGGACAGGGGGCTTGATTGGGAACACTGAAGCTTTCTTT. The encoded protein is CASSTGTGGLIGNTEAFF.

This rearrangement joins TRBV20-1 to TRBJ1-5; the match to TRBD1 covers 7 bases. From germline, CDR1 is DFQATT and CDR2 SNEGSKA (reference sequence). V trimming: 4 bases; J trimming: 0 bases; junction bases outside the gene matches: 3. The CDR3 sequence is 14 residues long. CDR3 coding DNA: TGCAGTGCTACCGACAGGGCTAGCAATCAGCCCCAGCATTTT. Its protein is CSATDRASNQPQHF.

The J gene is TRBJ2-3, the V gene TRBV7-9; 15 bases agree with TRBD2. This CDR3 region has 15 residues. V gave up 3 bases and J gave up 5 bases; unmatched junction bases: 0. Per germline, CDR1 SEHNR and CDR2 FQNEAQ (reference sequence). CDR3 coding DNA: TGTGCCAGCAGCTTGGGACTAGCGGGAGGAGATACGCAGTATTTT. This encodes CASSLGLAGGDTQYF.

The chain carries TRBV24-1 and TRBJ2-3, with a possible D match to TRBD1 (6 bases). Germline CDR1 and CDR2: KGHDR and SFDVKD. V was cut by 3 bases and J by 9 bases, with 12 bases left in between. CDR3 size: 13 residues. The CDR3 nucleotides are TGTGCCACCAGTGATCCTACAGGGATCACGCAGTATTTT. Translating it yields CATSDPTGITQYF.

The chain has TRBV7-9 and TRBJ1-1; D is uncertain. The CDR3 contains 14 residues. CDR1 is SEHNR, CDR2 FQNEAQ, per germline (reference sequence). Trimming cost V 6 bases and J 3 bases, with 14 bases left between them. The CDR3 nucleotides read TGTGCCAGCAGAAGGACCGGCACCGACACTGAAGCTTTCTTT. Amino acid sequence: CASRRTGTDTEAFF.

The chain joins TRBV11-3 to TRBJ2-4; D possibly matches TRBD1 or TRBD2 (5 bases each). Germline V CDR1 and CDR2: SGHNT, YENEEA. Between the trimmed V and J ends, which lost 3 bases and 1 base, there was a span of 16 bases. The length of the CDR3 is 17 residues. CDR3 sequence: CASSLGPPFGAKNIQYF. CDR3 nucleotides: TGTGCCAGCAGCTTGGGACCCCCATTTGGGGCCAAAAACATTCAGTACTTC.

This chain links TRBV5-1 with TRBJ2-3, with 12 bases aligning to TRBD2. V lost 1 base, J lost 3 bases, and 3 bases stayed unmatched. Looked up from germline, CDR1 is SGHRS and CDR2 is YFSETQ. This CDR3 has 16 amino acids. CDR3 sequence reads: CASSLLTSGGTDTQYF. The CDR3 DNA sequence: TGCGCCAGCAGCTTGTTGACTAGCGGGGGTACAGATACGCAGTATTTT.

The V call is TRBV5-1, the J call TRBJ2-5; TRBD1 matches 9 bases. Trimming cost V 6 bases and J 4 bases; bases outside gene matches: 13. CDR1 SGHRS and CDR2 YFSETQ come from the germline V gene. The CDR3 is made up of 16 amino acids. In nucleotides, the CDR3 is TGCGCCAGCAAGGGCTCCGGGACAGGGAATGGAGAGACCCAGTACTTC. It translates to CASKGSGTGNGETQYF.

V is TRBV5-1 and J is TRBJ2-7; TRBD1 might be the D (6 bases). Germline CDR1 and CDR2: SGHRS and YFSETQ. With 4 bases removed from V and 2 bases from J, the gap between germline ends came to 13 bases. The CDR3 loop spans 14 amino acids. The CDR3 loop is CASSPRQEPYEQYF. CDR3 sequence (DNA): TGCGCCAGCAGCCCCCGACAGGAACCCTACGAGCAGTACTTC.

The chain recombines TRBV10-3 with TRBJ2-3; 8 positions match TRBD2. The CDR3 consists of 15 residues. V shed 2 bases and J 6 bases; nucleotides not matched to a gene: 7. Germline V gives CDR1 ENHRY, CDR2 SYGVKD. This CDR3 reads CAISEQRGMRDTQYF. The CDR3 DNA reads as TGTGCCATCAGTGAGCAGCGGGGGATGAGGGATACGCAGTATTTT.

The rearrangement links TRBV29-1 to TRBJ2-7; 9 positions agree with TRBD1. The ends lost 5 bases at V and 5 bases at J; junction bases unmatched: 10. The CDR3 runs 14 residues. Germline values: CDR1 SQVTM, CDR2 ANQGSEA. In DNA, the CDR3 is TGCAGCGTTCGACAGGGGGTTTTAACCAACGAGCAGTACTTC. The encoded protein is CSVRQGVLTNEQYF.

The J gene is TRBJ2-1, the V gene TRBV9; weak D call: TRBD1 (5 bases). CDR1 is SGDLS, CDR2 YYNGEE, per germline. The ends were cut back, 1 base at V and 10 bases at J, with 12 bases in the middle. CDR3 length: 13 amino acids. DNA for the CDR3: TGTGCCAGCAGCGTACCCATACCAGGGGAGCAGTTCTTC. Protein product: CASSVPIPGEQFF.

The chain carries TRBV20-1 and TRBJ1-1; TRBD1 matches 7 bases. The CDR3 has 16 residues. Germline lookup yields CDR1 DFQATT and CDR2 SNEGSKA (reference sequence). V dropped 0 bases and J dropped 3; count of bases not matched to a gene: 10. The CDR3 loop reads CSARDRDRLGDTEAFF. CDR3 nucleotides: TGCAGTGCTAGAGATAGGGACAGACTAGGGGACACTGAAGCTTTCTTT.

J is TRBJ2-7 and V is TRBV30; a weak D match, TRBD2 (7 bases). CDR1 and CDR2 from the germline V gene are GTSNPN and SVGIG (reference sequence). V dropped 6 bases and J dropped 5 bases, with 17 bases sitting between them. This CDR3 is 13 amino acids long. CDR3 DNA: TGTGCCTGTCCCGTAAGGGGGGGGAACGAGCAGTACTTC. It yields the protein CACPVRGGNEQYF.